This TCR beta chain was sequenced during a study of T-cell memory formation after mild COVID-19. Whole-study results and caveats: Day 15 to 85 contracting clones showed balanced CD4/CD8; later expanders leaned CD4+.

As for this clonotype: No antigen is known for it.

The length of the CDR3 is 12 residues. Trimming shortened V by 5 bases and J by 7 bases, and 10 bases separated the two germline ends. The germline V gene has CDR1 MNHEY and CDR2 SMNVEV (reference sequence). A single record per CDR3 protein comes from TCRdb applying MiXCR to the 5' RACE reads. The table records about 310,000 distinct CDR3 sequences, just under 20% of them present only once. This sequence was found in a man between 18 and 35 years old who had mild COVID-19 (a few samples of this study predate the infection). Cell type and time point are not known. The chain carries TRBV27 and TRBJ2-3, with D possibly TRBD2 on 5 matching bases. The sample consisted of PBMCs or a T cell subset sorted from them (not recorded which). The CDR3 protein is CASSDYTNTQYF. CDR3 bases: TGTGCCAGCAGTGACTATACTAATACGCAGTATTTT.